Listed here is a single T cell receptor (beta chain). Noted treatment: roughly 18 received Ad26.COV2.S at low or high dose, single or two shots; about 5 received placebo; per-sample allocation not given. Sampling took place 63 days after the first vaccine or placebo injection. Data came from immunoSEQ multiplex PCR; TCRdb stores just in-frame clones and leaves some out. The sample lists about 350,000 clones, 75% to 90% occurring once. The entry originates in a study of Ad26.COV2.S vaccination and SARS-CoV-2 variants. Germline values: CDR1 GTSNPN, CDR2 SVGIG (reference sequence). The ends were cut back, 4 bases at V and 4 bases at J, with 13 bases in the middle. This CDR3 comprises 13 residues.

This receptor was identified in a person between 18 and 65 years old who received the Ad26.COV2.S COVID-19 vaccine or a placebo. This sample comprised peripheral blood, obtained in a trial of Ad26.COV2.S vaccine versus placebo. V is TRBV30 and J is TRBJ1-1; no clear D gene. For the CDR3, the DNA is TGTGCCTGGACCGTCGTACCGGGCACTGAAGCTTTCTTT. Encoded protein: CAWTVVPGTEAFF.